This TCR beta chain was captured by sequencing in a study of cytomegalovirus exposure and HLA in healthy donors. Study-wide background: HLA-typed donors were the source of about 85 million unique TCRs, which an early data release held. Overall study findings and caveats: Analysis was carried out at a later point, and it linked a missense DCLRE1C variant to TCR beta V- and J-gene trimming.

13 Jbeta primers and 60 Vbeta primers were used for the PCR. Original handling: Later analysis identified tens of millions of unique TCR beta chains, some 10 million shared. Clones were read by immunoSEQ multiplex PCR, and TCRdb kept only the in-frame ones, dropping some. V and J calls and clone size are those listed in that table; D and trimming were worked out from the DNA. Seen here are some 120,000 clones, about 76% observed once, and the top ten hold roughly 2.4%. Concerning this clone itself: What it binds is not known.

This sequence was found in a middle-aged woman in good health and CMV-seronegative. Source material: PBMCs.

The CDR3 bases are TGTGCCAGCAGTTTGGAGGGGGCAGGTCAGCCCCAGCATTTT. It is translated as CASSLEGAGQPQHF. This rearrangement joins TRBV27 to TRBJ1-5; TRBD1 agrees at 7 bases. This CDR3 is built from 14 residues. In germline, CDR1 is MNHEY, CDR2 SMNVEV (reference sequence). V lost 3 bases to trimming and J lost 6 bases; unmatched junction nucleotides: 5.